The 24 T cell receptor beta chains below were found in one sample sequenced in a study of T-cell reconstitution after alpha-beta-depleted transplantation in children. It was with unique molecular identifiers that the TCRbeta library was prepared. TCRdb recomputed calls from the PCR reads with MiXCR, one row per CDR3 protein. This sample has hundreds of thousands of distinct CDR3 sequences, with roughly 17% found just once. Sequencing used PBMCs from the stem cell graft donor, obtained from the stem cell graft. The receptors were gathered from a human donor who donated a stem cell graft to a child with acute myeloid leukemia.

The chain joins TRBV20-1 to TRBJ1-5; no definite D call. Germline values: CDR1 DFQATT, CDR2 SNEGSKA (reference sequence). The CDR3 length is 14 residues. V lost 3 bases and J 1 base, leaving 10 bases between the germline ends. In DNA form, the CDR3 reads TGCAGTGCTAGGATCGGACCGAGCAATCAGCCCCAGCATTTT. Protein sequence: CSARIGPSNQPQHF.

Many counts were recorded for this clonotype. The V gene is TRBV20-1, the J gene TRBJ2-3; D might be TRBD1 or TRBD2, each matching 5 bases. Germline CDR1 and CDR2: DFQATT and SNEGSKA (reference sequence). CDR3 length: 14 residues. Deletions cut 2 bases from V and 1 base from J, with 10 bases between. CDR3 protein: CSARNGDGTDTQYF. The DNA of the CDR3 is TGCAGTGCTAGAAATGGGGACGGCACAGATACGCAGTATTTT.

A few counts support this clonotype. The chain is built from TRBV7-2 and TRBJ1-2; the D gene is possibly TRBD1 (6 bases). Germline-derived CDR1 and CDR2 are SGHTA and FQGNSA. The V end lost 0 bases, the J end lost 4 bases, and 12 bases lay between the germline ends. The CDR3 is 15 amino acids. CDR3 protein: CASSLAGGLSYGYTF. In DNA form, the CDR3 reads TGTGCCAGCAGCTTAGCGGGGGGCCTATCCTATGGCTACACCTTC.

The rearrangement joins TRBV11-2 to TRBJ2-5; 9 bases match TRBD2. CDR1 SGHAT and CDR2 FQNNGV come from the germline V gene. V shed 0 bases and J 4 bases; nucleotides not matched to a gene: 9. CDR3 size: 17 residues. The DNA for the CDR3 is TGTGCCAGCAGCTTAGAAATCCCTAGCGGGGTCCCAGAGACCCAGTACTTC. Its protein is CASSLEIPSGVPETQYF.

The table lists this clonotype with a few counts. The chain combines TRBV24-1 with TRBJ2-5; 12 nucleotides line up with TRBD1. Germline assignment: CDR1 KGHDR and CDR2 SFDVKD. The J segment lost 4 bases and the V segment lost 4 bases, leaving 12 bases of the junction unmatched. There are 18 residues in the CDR3. CDR3 amino acids: CATSESPGTGGGRETQYF. In nucleotides, the CDR3 is TGTGCCACCAGTGAATCGCCCGGGACAGGGGGCGGAAGAGAGACCCAGTACTTC.

This clonotype was detected many times. The chain combines TRBV7-9 with TRBJ2-1; D remains ambiguous. Germline values: CDR1 SEHNR, CDR2 FQNEAQ (reference sequence). Trimming took off 5 bases at V and 10 bases at J, with 18 bases between the two ends. There are 14 residues in the CDR3. Here the CDR3 reads CASSAPSLSGEQFF. CDR3 in DNA: TGTGCCAGCAGCGCTCCCTCGTTGTCGGGCGAGCAGTTCTTC.

Details on this clonotype: A much larger clonotype is one base distant, so this may be a read error. V gene TRBV7-9 combines with J gene TRBJ1-5; 7 bases map to TRBD1. V trimming: 5 bases; J trimming: 4 bases; junction bases outside the gene matches: 8. Per germline, CDR1 SEHNR and CDR2 FQNEAQ (reference sequence). The CDR3 runs 15 residues. The chain's CDR3 is CASSQTGQWNQPQHF. The CDR3 nucleotides read TGTGCCAGCAGCCAAACGGGACAGTGGAATCAGCCCCAGCATTTT. Using reference TRBV7-9 and TRBJ1-5 for the parts outside the CDR3, the full variable domain is DTGVSQNPRHKITKRGQNVTFRCDPISEHNRLYWYRQTLGQGPEFLTYFQNEAQLEKSRLLSDRFSAERPKGSFSTLEIQRTEQGDSAMYLCASSQTGQWNQPQHFGDGTRLSIL.

This clonotype came up a few times. V usage is TRBV7-9 and J usage is TRBJ2-1, with 9 bases that match TRBD1. The CDR3 is 16 residues long. V lost 0 bases, J lost 3 bases, and 3 bases stayed unmatched. Germline loops: CDR1 SEHNR, CDR2 FQNEAQ (reference sequence). The CDR3 spells CASSLARTGDYNEQFF. The CDR3 DNA is TGTGCCAGCAGCTTAGCGCGGACAGGGGACTACAATGAGCAGTTCTTC.

This clonotype was counted a few times. The V call is TRBV18, the J call TRBJ2-7; D is unresolved. V was trimmed by 0 bases and J by 4 bases, leaving 7 bases between them. Germline lookup yields CDR1 KGHSH and CDR2 LQKENI. The CDR3 sequence is 13 residues long. The CDR3 region is CASSPPNGYEQYV. CDR3 coding DNA: TGTGCCAGCTCACCACCGAACGGTTACGAGCAGTACGTC.

This clonotype was seen many times. The chain recombines TRBV13 with TRBJ2-5; 9 bases line up with TRBD1. The junction had 5 bases not matched to a gene; V was cut back by 5 bases and J by 4 bases. Germline-derived CDR1 and CDR2 are PRHDT and FYEKMQ (reference sequence). The CDR3 loop spans 14 amino acids. The CDR3 sequence is CASSPPGQGETQYF. CDR3 nucleotides: TGTGCCAGCAGCCCGCCGGGACAGGGAGAGACCCAGTACTTC.

There are a few counts of this clonotype. This sequence joins TRBV7-3 and TRBJ1-1; D not certain. Germline-derived CDR1 and CDR2 are SGHTA and FQGTGA. CDR3 length: 13 residues. V was clipped by 1 base and J by 3 bases, with 6 bases between them. CDR3 coding DNA: TGTGCCAGCAGCTTAAACAGTTACACTGAAGCTTTCTTT. This gives the protein CASSLNSYTEAFF.

DNA for the CDR3: TGTGCCAGCAGTTACCAAGCGGTGCGGGAGACCCAGTACTTC. This codes for CASSYQAVRETQYF. J is TRBJ2-5 and V is TRBV6-2 or TRBV6-3; D might be TRBD2 (5 bases). Germline V gene sequence: CDR1 MNHEY, CDR2 SVGEGT. V lost 2 bases, J lost 5 bases, and 12 bases lay in between. The CDR3 runs 14 residues.

This clonotype has only a few counts. This sequence joins TRBV20-1 and TRBJ2-1; possible D gene TRBD2, 5 bases. The germline V gene has CDR1 DFQATT and CDR2 SNEGSKA (reference sequence). V was trimmed by 4 bases and J by 5 bases, leaving 18 bases between them. The CDR3 extends over 15 amino acids. Here the CDR3 reads CSAISATRANNEQFF. The CDR3 DNA is TGCAGTGCTATATCTGCAACTAGGGCAAACAATGAGCAGTTCTTC.

V usage is TRBV4-2 and J usage is TRBJ2-2; 10 positions agree with TRBD2. CDR1 LGHNA and CDR2 YNFKEQ come from the germline V gene. Trimming cost V 4 bases and J 3 bases; bases outside gene matches: 11. This CDR3 has 18 residues. The CDR3: CASSPGGPGTSDTGELFF. The CDR3 DNA reads as TGTGCCAGCAGCCCCGGGGGTCCCGGGACTAGCGACACCGGGGAGCTGTTTTTT.

This clonotype has only a few counts. The chain links TRBV12-3 or TRBV12-4 to TRBJ2-3; D may correspond to TRBD1 or TRBD2 (6 bases each). V gave up 2 bases and J gave up 6 bases, with 15 bases separating them. This CDR3 spans 15 amino acids. CDR3 DNA: TGTGCCAGCAGTTTATCGGGGGCCCCCTCGGATACGCAGTATTTT. It translates to CASSLSGAPSDTQYF.

This clonotype was found many times. The rearrangement uses TRBV7-2 and TRBJ1-2; D unclear. V was pared by 0 bases and J by 4 bases, with 9 bases between. CDR3 size: 14 residues. In germline, CDR1 is SGHTA, CDR2 FQGNSA. CDR3 nucleotide sequence: TGTGCCAGCAGCTTAGCGCCAGGTGGCTATGGCTACACCTTC. Translation: CASSLAPGGYGYTF.

At least ten counts were recorded for this clonotype. The V and J genes are TRBV11-2 and TRBJ2-3; 13 nucleotides match TRBD2. The V gene's germline CDR1 is SGHAT and CDR2 FQNNGV. V was clipped by 3 bases and J by 3 bases; unmatched bases: 9. CDR3 length: 18 amino acids. The CDR3, as DNA: TGTGCCAGCAGCTTCCGGACTAGCGGGGGTCGACGGACAGATACGCAGTATTTT. It is translated as CASSFRTSGGRRTDTQYF. Variable domain in full (rest from reference TRBV11-2 and TRBJ2-3): EAGVAQSPRYKIIEKRQSVAFWCNPISGHATLYWYQQILGQGPKLLIQFQNNGVVDDSQLPKDRFSAERLKGVDSTLKIQPAKLEDSAVYLCASSFRTSGGRRTDTQYFGPGTRLTVL.

This sequence joins TRBV10-3 and TRBJ2-2; 9 bases map to TRBD2. Germline values: CDR1 ENHRY, CDR2 SYGVKD. With V trimmed by 2 bases and J by 6 bases, 16 bases remained unmatched. This CDR3 is 19 amino acids long. This chain's CDR3 is CAISEPSLTGTSYSGELFF. The CDR3 DNA follows: TGTGCCATCAGTGAGCCAAGCCTGACCGGGACTAGCTATTCCGGGGAGCTGTTTTTT.

This clonotype was seen only a few times. The chain recombines TRBV12-3 or TRBV12-4 with TRBJ2-4; weak D call: TRBD2 (5 bases). There are 15 residues in the CDR3. V was cut by 6 bases and J by 0 bases, with 12 bases left in between. The CDR3 DNA reads as TGTGCCAGCAGCCTAAACGAGGGAGCCAAAAACATTCAGTACTTC. Protein product: CASSLNEGAKNIQYF.

This clonotype has more than one count but fewer than ten. The genes are TRBV4-3 and TRBJ2-7; D might be TRBD2 (5 bases). Trimming left V 0 bases short and J 1 base short, with 7 bases between. From germline, CDR1 is LGHNA and CDR2 YSLEER. The CDR3 consists of 14 residues. DNA for the CDR3: TGCGCCAGCAGCCAAGATACGGGATCCTACGAGCAGTACTTC. It specifies CASSQDTGSYEQYF.

As to this clonotype: Given a much more abundant clone one base away, this may be a read error. The rearrangement links TRBV6-5 to TRBJ1-1, with D hard to call. The CDR3 is 14 residues long. Germline lookup yields CDR1 MNHEY and CDR2 SVGAGI. Written as DNA, the CDR3 is TGTGCCAGCAGTTACGGACGGTCGAACACTGAAGATTTCTTT. Translating it yields CASSYGRSNTEDFF.

This clonotype was seen more than once but under ten times. This chain connects TRBV20-1 to TRBJ2-5; D is possibly TRBD1 (6 bases). With 0 bases removed from V and 3 bases from J, the gap between germline ends came to 14 bases. This CDR3 comprises 15 residues. The germline V gene encodes CDR1 DFQATT and CDR2 SNEGSKA (reference sequence). The CDR3 nucleotides are TGCAGTGCTAGAGAGATCGGACAGAAAAAAGAGACCCAGTACTTC. Translation gives CSAREIGQKKETQYF.

This clonotype was picked up many times. This sequence joins TRBV29-1 and TRBJ2-2, with a tentative D call TRBD1 (5 bases). The CDR3 extends over 13 amino acids. The V gene's germline CDR1 is SQVTM and CDR2 ANQGSEA. Trimming removed 3 bases at V and 6 bases at J, with 11 bases between. DNA for the CDR3: TGCAGCGTTGATGGGGCCAGACCCGGGGAGCTGTTTTTT. This encodes CSVDGARPGELFF.

This clonotype was seen more than once but under ten times. The chain has TRBV5-1 and TRBJ1-6; the D gene is possibly TRBD1 (5 bases). The CDR3 has 15 residues. Between the trimmed V and J ends, which lost 4 bases and 9 bases, there was a span of 17 bases. Germline CDR1 SGHRS, CDR2 YFSETQ. Here the CDR3 DNA reads TGCGCCAGCAGCCCCGGGGTGGGGGAAGCTTCACCCCTCCACTTT. Its protein is CASSPGVGEASPLHF.